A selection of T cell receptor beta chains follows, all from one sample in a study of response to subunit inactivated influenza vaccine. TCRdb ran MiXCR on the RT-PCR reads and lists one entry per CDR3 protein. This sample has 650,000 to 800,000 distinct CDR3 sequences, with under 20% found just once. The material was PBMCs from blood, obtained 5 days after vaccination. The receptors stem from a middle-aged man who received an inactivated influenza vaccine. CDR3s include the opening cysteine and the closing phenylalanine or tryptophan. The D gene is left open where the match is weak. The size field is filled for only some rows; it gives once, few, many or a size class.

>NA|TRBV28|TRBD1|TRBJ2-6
CASSLFRTGVSSGANVLTF
TGTGCCAGCAGTTTATTCCGGACAGGGGTGAGCTCTGGGGCCAACGTCCTGACTTTC
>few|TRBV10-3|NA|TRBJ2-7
CAINTGFGEQYF
TGTGCCATCAACACAGGGTTTGGAGAGCAGTACTTC
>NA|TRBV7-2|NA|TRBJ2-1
CASSLGSIYEQFF
TGTGCCAGCAGCTTGGGGTCTATCTATGAGCAGTTCTTC
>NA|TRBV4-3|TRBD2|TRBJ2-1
CASSQVTLGASGRVNEQFF
TGCGCCAGCAGCCAAGTCACCCTGGGGGCTAGCGGGAGGGTAAATGAGCAGTTCTTC
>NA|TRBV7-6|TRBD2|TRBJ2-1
CASSANPPGLAANEQFF
TGTGCCAGCAGCGCCAACCCGCCGGGACTAGCCGCGAATGAGCAGTTCTTC
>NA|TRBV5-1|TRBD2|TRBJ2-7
CASRAGLASYEQYF
TGCGCCAGCCGGGCGGGACTAGCGAGCTACGAGCAGTACTTC
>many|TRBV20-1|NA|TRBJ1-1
CSASEGPLNTEAFF
TGCAGTGCTAGCGAGGGGCCACTGAACACTGAAGCTTTCTTT
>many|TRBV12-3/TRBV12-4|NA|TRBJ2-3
CASGKPSTDTQYF
TGTGCCAGCGGGAAACCTAGCACAGATACGCAGTATTTT
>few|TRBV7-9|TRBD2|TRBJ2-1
CASSWVGGAREQFF
TGTGCCAGCAGCTGGGTCGGGGGGGCCCGGGAGCAGTTCTTC
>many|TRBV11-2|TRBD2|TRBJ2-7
CASSVLLAGGTYEQYF
TGTGCCAGCAGCGTCCTACTAGCGGGAGGAACCTACGAGCAGTACTTC
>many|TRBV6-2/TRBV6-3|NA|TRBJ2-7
CASRSVLDTREQYF
TGTGCCAGCAGATCCGTTCTAGATACACGCGAGCAGTACTTC
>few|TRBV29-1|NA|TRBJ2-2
CGGRENTGELFF
TGCGGTGGTCGGGAGAACACCGGGGAGCTGTTTTTT
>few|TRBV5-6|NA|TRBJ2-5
CASSSLRQDTKETQYF
TGTGCCAGCAGCTCCCTACGCCAAGACACAAAAGAGACCCAGTACTTC
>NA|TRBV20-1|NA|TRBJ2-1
CSAPRDYNEQFF
TGCAGTGCCCCCCGGGACTACAATGAGCAGTTCTTC
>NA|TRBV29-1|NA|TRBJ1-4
CSASLNEKLFF
TGCAGCGCGTCTCTTAATGAAAAACTGTTTTTT
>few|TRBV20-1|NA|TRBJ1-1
CSATDSDNTEAFF
TGCAGTGCCACCGACAGCGACAACACTGAAGCTTTCTTT
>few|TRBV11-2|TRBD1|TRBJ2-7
CASSTEGQARENPYEQYF
TGTGCCAGCAGCACCGAAGGACAGGCTAGGGAGAACCCCTACGAGCAGTACTTC
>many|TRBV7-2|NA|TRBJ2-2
CASSLTGPGELFF
TGTGCCAGCAGCTTAACCGGCCCCGGGGAGCTGTTTTTT
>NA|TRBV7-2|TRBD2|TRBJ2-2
CASSLRSGGPTGELFF
TGTGCCAGCAGCCTCCGGAGCGGGGGCCCCACCGGGGAGCTGTTTTTT
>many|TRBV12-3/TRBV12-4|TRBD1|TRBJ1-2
CASSTQGRGHIRGGYTF
TGTGCCAGCAGTACACAGGGGAGGGGGCATATAAGGGGTGGCTACACCTTC
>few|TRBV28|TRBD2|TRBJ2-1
CASDAGVNEQFF
TGTGCCAGTGACGCGGGAGTAAATGAGCAGTTCTTC
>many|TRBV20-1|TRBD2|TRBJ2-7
CSAQLAGGSYEQYF
TGCAGTGCTCAACTAGCGGGGGGCTCCTACGAGCAGTACTTC
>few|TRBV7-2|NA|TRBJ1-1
CASSRTRQNTEAFF
TGTGCCAGCAGCCGGACCCGACAGAACACTGAAGCTTTCTTT
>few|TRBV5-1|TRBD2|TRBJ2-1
CASRAGNNEQFF
TGCGCCAGCAGAGCGGGAAACAATGAGCAGTTCTTC
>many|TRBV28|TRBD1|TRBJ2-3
CASRAGGDTQYF
TGTGCCAGCAGGGCAGGGGGAGATACGCAGTATTTT
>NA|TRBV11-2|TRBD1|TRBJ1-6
CASSLDGAGGFYDSPLHF
TGTGCCAGCAGCTTAGATGGGGCAGGGGGGTTCTATGATTCACCCCTCCACTTT
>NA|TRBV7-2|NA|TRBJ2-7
CASSFSSGPYEQYF
TGTGCCAGCAGCTTCTCGAGCGGGCCCTACGAGCAGTACTTC
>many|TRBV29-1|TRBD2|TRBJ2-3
CSVELASGSTDTQYF
TGCAGCGTTGAATTGGCTAGCGGGAGCACAGATACGCAGTATTTT
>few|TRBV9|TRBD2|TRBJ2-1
CASSALAGGYNEQFF
TGTGCCAGCAGCGCACTAGCGGGGGGTTACAATGAGCAGTTCTTC
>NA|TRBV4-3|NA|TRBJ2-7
CASSPGVWSSYEQYF
TGCGCCAGCAGCCCGGGGGTTTGGAGCTCCTACGAGCAGTACTTC
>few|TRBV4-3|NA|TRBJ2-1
CASSQAFGANNEQFF
TGCGCCAGCAGCCAAGCATTCGGGGCTAACAATGAGCAGTTCTTC
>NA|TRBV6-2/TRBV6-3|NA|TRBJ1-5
CASSHDTGAQPQHF
TGTGCCAGCAGTCATGATACGGGAGCACAGCCCCAGCATTTT
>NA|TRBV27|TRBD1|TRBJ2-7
CASSVTGGLVHEQYF
TGTGCCAGCAGCGTGACAGGGGGATTGGTCCACGAGCAGTACTTC
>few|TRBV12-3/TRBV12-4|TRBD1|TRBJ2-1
CASSENDRGPLYNEQFF
TGTGCCAGCAGTGAAAATGACAGGGGGCCCCTCTACAATGAGCAGTTCTTC
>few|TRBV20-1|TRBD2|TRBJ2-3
CSATSGGALDTQYF
TGCAGTGCGACTAGCGGGGGGGCTCTAGATACGCAGTATTTT
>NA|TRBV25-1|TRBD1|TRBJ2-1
CASSERGQGASREQFF
TGTGCCAGCAGTGAACGAGGCCAGGGGGCCTCTCGTGAGCAGTTCTTC
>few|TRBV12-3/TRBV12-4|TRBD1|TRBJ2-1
CASSQGQGATNEQFF
TGTGCCAGCAGTCAGGGACAGGGGGCTACTAATGAGCAGTTCTTC
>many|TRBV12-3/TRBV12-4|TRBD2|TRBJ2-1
CASSASGSYNEQFF
TGTGCCAGCAGTGCTAGCGGGAGCTACAATGAGCAGTTCTTC
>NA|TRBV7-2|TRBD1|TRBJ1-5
CASSPRTGPQHF
TGTGCCAGCAGCCCGAGGACAGGGCCCCAGCATTTT
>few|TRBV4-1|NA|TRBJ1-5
CASSQDRVSNQPQHF
TGCGCCAGCAGCCAAGACAGGGTCAGCAATCAGCCCCAGCATTTT
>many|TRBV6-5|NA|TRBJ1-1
CASSYSGLRNTEAFF
TGTGCCAGCAGTTACTCGGGCCTACGGAACACTGAAGCTTTCTTT
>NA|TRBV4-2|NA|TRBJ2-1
CASSQTAGDSTYNEQFF
TGTGCCAGCAGCCAAACCGCCGGAGACTCGACCTACAATGAGCAGTTCTTC
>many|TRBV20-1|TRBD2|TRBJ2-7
CSAREMRLADTYEQYF
TGCAGTGCTAGAGAAATGAGACTAGCGGACACCTACGAGCAGTACTTC
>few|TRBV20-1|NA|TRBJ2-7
CSASYGPNYEQYF
TGCAGTGCTAGTTATGGACCAAACTACGAGCAGTACTTC